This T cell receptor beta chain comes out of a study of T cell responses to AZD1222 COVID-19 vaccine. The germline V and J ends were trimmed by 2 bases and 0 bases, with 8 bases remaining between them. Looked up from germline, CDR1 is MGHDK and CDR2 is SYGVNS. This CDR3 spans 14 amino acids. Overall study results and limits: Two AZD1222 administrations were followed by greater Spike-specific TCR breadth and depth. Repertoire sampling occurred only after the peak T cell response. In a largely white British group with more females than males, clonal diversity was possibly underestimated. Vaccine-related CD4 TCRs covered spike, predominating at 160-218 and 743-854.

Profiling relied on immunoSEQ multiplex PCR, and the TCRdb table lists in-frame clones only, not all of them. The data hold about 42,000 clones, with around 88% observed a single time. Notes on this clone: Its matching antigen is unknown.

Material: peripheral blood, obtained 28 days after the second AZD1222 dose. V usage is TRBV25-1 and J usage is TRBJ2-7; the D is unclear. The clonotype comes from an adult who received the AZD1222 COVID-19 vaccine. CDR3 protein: CASSEPLPSYEQYF. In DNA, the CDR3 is TGTGCCAGCAGTGAACCACTCCCCTCCTACGAGCAGTACTTC.